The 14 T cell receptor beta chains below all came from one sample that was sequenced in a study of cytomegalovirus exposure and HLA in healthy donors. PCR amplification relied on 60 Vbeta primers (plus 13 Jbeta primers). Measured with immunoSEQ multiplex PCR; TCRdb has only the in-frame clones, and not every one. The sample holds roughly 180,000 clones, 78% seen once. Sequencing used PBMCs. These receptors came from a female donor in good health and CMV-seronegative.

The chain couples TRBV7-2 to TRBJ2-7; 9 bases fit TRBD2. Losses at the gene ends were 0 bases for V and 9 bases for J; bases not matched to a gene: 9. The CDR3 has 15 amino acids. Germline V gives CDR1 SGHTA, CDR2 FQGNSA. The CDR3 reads CASSLASSGVLGQYF. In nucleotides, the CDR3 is TGTGCCAGCAGCTTAGCGTCTAGCGGGGTCCTGGGGCAGTACTTC. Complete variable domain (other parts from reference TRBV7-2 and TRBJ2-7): GAGVSQSPSNKVTEKGKDVELRCDPISGHTALYWYRQSLGQGLEFLIYFQGNSAPDKSGLPSDRFSAERTGGSVSTLTIQRTQQEDSAVYLCASSLASSGVLGQYFGPGTRLTVT.

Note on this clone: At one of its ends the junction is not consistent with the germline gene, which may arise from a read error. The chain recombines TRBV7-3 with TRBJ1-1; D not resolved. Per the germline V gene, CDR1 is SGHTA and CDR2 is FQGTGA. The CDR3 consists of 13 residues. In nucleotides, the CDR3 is TGTGTCAGCAGCCGACATATGAACACTGAAGCTTTCTTT. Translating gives CVSSRHMNTEAFF.

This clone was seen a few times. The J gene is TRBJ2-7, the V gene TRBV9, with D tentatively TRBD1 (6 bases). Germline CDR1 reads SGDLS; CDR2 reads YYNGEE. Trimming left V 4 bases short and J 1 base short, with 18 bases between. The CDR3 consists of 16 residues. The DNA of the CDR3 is TGTGCCAGCAGCCCATCCCGGCAGGGGATATCCTACGAGCAGTACTTC. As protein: CASSPSRQGISYEQYF.

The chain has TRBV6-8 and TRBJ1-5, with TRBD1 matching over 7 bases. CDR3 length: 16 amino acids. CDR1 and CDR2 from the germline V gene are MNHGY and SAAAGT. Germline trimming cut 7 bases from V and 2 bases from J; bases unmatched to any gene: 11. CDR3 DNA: TGTGCCAGCACCGATCTTGGGCAGGGGGGCAATCAGCCCCAGCATTTT. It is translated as CASTDLGQGGNQPQHF.

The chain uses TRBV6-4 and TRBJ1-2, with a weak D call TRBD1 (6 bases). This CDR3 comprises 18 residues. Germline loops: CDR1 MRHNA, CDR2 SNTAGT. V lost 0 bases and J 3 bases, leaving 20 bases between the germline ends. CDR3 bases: TGTGCCAGCAGTGACTCTCAGGGGCCTAGGGCAGTAGACTATGGCTACACCTTC. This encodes CASSDSQGPRAVDYGYTF.

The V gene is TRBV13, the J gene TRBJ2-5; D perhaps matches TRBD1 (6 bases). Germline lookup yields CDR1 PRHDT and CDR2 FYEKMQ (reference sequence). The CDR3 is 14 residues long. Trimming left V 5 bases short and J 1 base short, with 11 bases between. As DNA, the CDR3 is TGTGCCAGCAGCAGCAGGACAGCCCAAGAGACCCAGTACTTC. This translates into CASSSRTAQETQYF. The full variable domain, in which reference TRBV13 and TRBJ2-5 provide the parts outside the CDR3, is AAGVIQSPRHLIKEKRETATLKCYPIPRHDTVYWYQQGPGQDPQFLISFYEKMQSDKGSIPDRFSAQQFSDYHSELNMSSLELGDSALYFCASSSRTAQETQYFGPGTRLLVL.

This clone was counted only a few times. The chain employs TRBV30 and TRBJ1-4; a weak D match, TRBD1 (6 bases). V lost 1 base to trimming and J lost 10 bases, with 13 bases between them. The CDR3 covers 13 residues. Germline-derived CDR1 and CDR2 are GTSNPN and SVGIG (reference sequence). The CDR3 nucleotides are TGTGCCTGGAGTGCATCAGGGGACGGAAAACTGTTTTTT. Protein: CAWSASGDGKLFF.

The DNA for the CDR3 is TGTGCCAGCAGCTACTCCGGGACACTTTACGAGCAGTACTTC. It codes for CASSYSGTLYEQYF. The rearrangement uses TRBV5-4 and TRBJ2-7, with a tentative D call TRBD1 (6 bases). CDR1 is SGHNT and CDR2 is YYREEE in the germline V gene (reference sequence). V lost 3 bases to trimming and J lost 4 bases, with 14 bases between them. CDR3 size: 14 residues.

This chain's CDR3 is CASSLGTAYNEQFF. CDR3 DNA sequence: TGCGCCAGCAGCTTGGGGACAGCCTACAATGAGCAGTTCTTC. The chain joins TRBV5-1 to TRBJ2-1, with a possible D match to TRBD1 (6 bases). Trimming cost V 0 bases and J 2 bases, with 6 bases left between them. CDR3 length: 14 residues. CDR1 and CDR2 (germline): SGHRS, YFSETQ.

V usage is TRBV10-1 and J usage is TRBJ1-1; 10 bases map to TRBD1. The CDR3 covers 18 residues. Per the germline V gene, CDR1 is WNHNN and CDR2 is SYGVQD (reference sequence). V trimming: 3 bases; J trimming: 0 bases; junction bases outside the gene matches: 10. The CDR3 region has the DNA TGCGCCAGCAGTGACCATCACCGGGACAGGGGATTGAACACTGAAGCTTTCTTT. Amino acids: CASSDHHRDRGLNTEAFF.

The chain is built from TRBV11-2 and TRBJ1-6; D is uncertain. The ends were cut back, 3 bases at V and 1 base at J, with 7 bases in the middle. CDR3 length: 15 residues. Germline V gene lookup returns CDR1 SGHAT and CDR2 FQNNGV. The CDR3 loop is CASSLDFSYNSPLHF. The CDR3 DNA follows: TGTGCCAGCAGCTTGGACTTTTCCTATAATTCACCCCTCCACTTT.

Here the CDR3 DNA reads TGTGCCAGTACCCTACTAGCGGGAGGAGGAGATACGCAGTATTTT. Its translation: CASTLLAGGGDTQYF. This sequence joins TRBV19 and TRBJ2-3, with 12 bases fitting TRBD2. Germline trimming cut 7 bases from V and 5 bases from J; bases unmatched to any gene: 7. Germline CDR1 is LNHDA and CDR2 is SQIVND (reference sequence). The CDR3 contains 15 residues. Full variable domain (remainder filled in from reference TRBV19 and TRBJ2-3): DGGITQSPKYLFRKEGQNVTLSCEQNLNHDAMYWYRQDPGQGLRLIYYSQIVNDFQKGDIAEGYSVSREKKESFPLTVTSAQKNPTAFYLCASTLLAGGGDTQYFGPGTRLTVL.

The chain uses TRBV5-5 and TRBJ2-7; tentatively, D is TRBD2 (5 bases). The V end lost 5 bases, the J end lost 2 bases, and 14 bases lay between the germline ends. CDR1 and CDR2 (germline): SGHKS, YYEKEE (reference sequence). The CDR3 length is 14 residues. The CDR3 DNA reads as TGTGCCAGCAGACCCAGCGGAGCGACCTACGAGCAGTACTTC. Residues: CASRPSGATYEQYF.

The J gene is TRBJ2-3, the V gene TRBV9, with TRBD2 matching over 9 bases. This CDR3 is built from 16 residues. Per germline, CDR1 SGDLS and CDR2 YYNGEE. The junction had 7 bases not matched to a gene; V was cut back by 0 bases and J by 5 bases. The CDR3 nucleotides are TGTGCCAGCAGCGTAGCCGCGGGGGGGACTGTAGATACGCAGTATTTT. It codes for CASSVAAGGTVDTQYF. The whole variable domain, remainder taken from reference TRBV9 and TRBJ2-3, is DSGVTQTPKHLITATGQRVTLRCSPRSGDLSVYWYQQSLDQGLQFLIQYYNGEERAKGNILERFSAQQFPDLHSELNLSSLELGDSALYFCASSVAAGGTVDTQYFGPGTRLTVL.